These T cell receptor beta chains were read from a single sample in a study of blood T cell repertoires in COVID-19. Assay used: immunoSEQ multiplex PCR; TCRdb lists only in-frame clones, some missing. The sample carries about 220,000 clones, around 86% recorded once. Specimen: PBMCs or T cells enriched from blood (not recorded which). The receptors were sampled from a middle-aged woman with acute COVID-19. CDR3s include the opening cysteine and the closing phenylalanine or tryptophan. The order of the fields is V gene, J gene, D gene, clone size, CDR3 DNA, CDR3 protein. The D gene is left open where the match is weak. Clone size is stated in some rows and not others, as once, few, many or a class when expanded.

>TRBV12-3/TRBV12-4|TRBJ1-2|TRBD1|once
TGTGCCAGCACAAGGACAGGCTACTATGGCTACACCTTC
CASTRTGYYGYTF
>TRBV5-1|TRBJ2-2|.|few
TGCGCCAGCACGGGGTATGGGTCCGGGGAGCTGTTTTTT
CASTGYGSGELFF
>TRBV6-5|TRBJ1-6|TRBD1|.
TGTGCCAGCAGTTACCAAGACAGGGGCAATTCACCCCTCCACTTT
CASSYQDRGNSPLHF
>TRBV3-1/TRBV3-2|TRBJ1-1|TRBD1|few
TGTGCCAGCAGCTATGACAGGGTGACTGAAGCTTTCTTT
CASSYDRVTEAFF
>TRBV7-2|TRBJ2-5|TRBD2|.
TGTGCCAGCATCTCCCCGGGGGGGAACCAAGAGACCCAGTACTTC
CASISPGGNQETQYF
>TRBV2|TRBJ1-1|.|.
TGTGCCAGCAGCTATACAGGGATGAACACTGAAGCTTTCTTT
CASSYTGMNTEAFF
>TRBV11-2|TRBJ1-2|TRBD1|.
TGTGCCAGCAGCATCGGGACAGGGAAAGGCTACACCTTC
CASSIGTGKGYTF
>TRBV3-1/TRBV3-2|TRBJ1-1|.|.
TGTGCCAGCAGCCCACAATGGCAGGGAGGGTACACTGAAGCTTTCTTT
CASSPQWQGGYTEAFF
>TRBV19|TRBJ1-4|.|.
TGTGCCAGTAGTCCTCGGGGTGAAAAACTGTTTTTT
CASSPRGEKLFF
>TRBV7-2|TRBJ1-1|.|few
TGTGCCAGCAGCTTAGGAGGCTTCGGGACTGAAGCTTTCTTT
CASSLGGFGTEAFF
>TRBV5-1|TRBJ1-2|TRBD1|.
TGCGCCAGCAGCGCAAGATCCGGGACAGGGATTAACTATGGCTACACCTTC
CASSARSGTGINYGYTF
>TRBV14|TRBJ1-6|.|.
TGTGCCAGCAGCCAAGATCTTAATAATTCACCCCTCCACTTT
CASSQDLNNSPLHF
>TRBV15|TRBJ1-1|.|.
TGTGCCACCAGCAGAGATCATAAGGGGGACACTGAAGCTTTCTTT
CATSRDHKGDTEAFF
>TRBV7-7|TRBJ2-3|.|few
TGTGCTAGCAGCTTAGGGACATCGCCAGATACGCAGTATTTT
CASSLGTSPDTQYF
>TRBV9|TRBJ2-3|.|.
TGTGCCAGCAGCGTAGTGGAAGGAGTCACAGATACGCAGTATTTT
CASSVVEGVTDTQYF
>TRBV5-5|TRBJ2-1|.|.
TGTGCCAGCAGCCTGGGTGCGAGCTCCTACAATGAGCAGTTCTTC
CASSLGASSYNEQFF
>TRBV7-2|TRBJ2-3|.|.
TGTGCCAGCAGCTTAGACGGCTGGAGTGCAGATACGCAGTATTTT
CASSLDGWSADTQYF
>TRBV27|TRBJ1-2|.|.
TGTGCCAGCAGTTCCATGGGGGGGTATGGCTACACCTTC
CASSSMGGYGYTF
>TRBV6-2/TRBV6-3|TRBJ1-2|.|.
TGTGCCAGCAGCCCACAGGGAAGAGGTGGCTACACCTTC
CASSPQGRGGYTF
>TRBV28|TRBJ1-1|TRBD1|.
TGTGCCAGCCATGTCAGGGGGCTCAGGACTGAAGCTTTCTTT
CASHVRGLRTEAFF
>TRBV6-5|TRBJ1-2|.|.
TGTGCCAGCAGTTACGGCAGGAACTATGGCTACACCTTC
CASSYGRNYGYTF
>TRBV28|TRBJ1-3|TRBD1|.
TGTGCCAGCAGGAGGACAGGGGGTACTGGAAACACCATATATTTT
CASRRTGGTGNTIYF